Shown below are 10 T cell receptor beta chains from a single sample sequenced in a study of regulatory T cells in long-lasting Graves disease. Investigators prepared the TCR beta libraries by applying iRepertoire HTBI primers and Arm-PCR of CDR3 regions. In TCRdb, the multiplex PCR reads were re-called with MiXCR into one record per CDR3 protein. The sample yields 350,000 to 500,000 distinct CDR3 sequences, around 15% seen once. Sample time point: newly diagnosed GD, antithyroid drugs for less than 3 months. Extracted RNA from PBMCs served as the source of the TCR library. These data also formed part of another study, on T cells in Graves' hyperthyroidism and ophthalmopathy.

This specimen was peripheral blood mononuclear cells (PBMCs), taken at new diagnosis, from a patient treated with antithyroid drugs. The receptor source for this set is a woman in her fifties or sixties with Graves disease.

A remark on this clonotype: It differs at one base from a far larger clone, so likely a read error. The chain employs TRBV12-3 or TRBV12-4 and TRBJ2-5; 8 bases align to TRBD2. The CDR3 runs to 13 residues. The CDR3 loop is CASSPAGVYEQHF. The DNA for the CDR3 is TGTGCCAGCAGCCCAGCGGGAGTGTACGAGCAGCACTTC.

The J gene is TRBJ2-7, the V gene TRBV30; D might be TRBD1 (6 bases). The CDR3 runs 12 residues. The germline V gene has CDR1 GTSNPN and CDR2 SVGIG (reference sequence). The V gene lost 2 bases and the J gene lost 3 bases, with 8 bases spanning the gap. In DNA form, the CDR3 reads TGTGCCTGGAGTATACAGGGCTACGAGCAGTACTTC. Translated, it gives CAWSIQGYEQYF.

This clonotype was observed a few times. This chain uses TRBV7-3 with TRBJ2-6; no reliable D call. With 3 bases removed from V and 0 bases from J, the gap between germline ends came to 6 bases. Germline CDR1 reads SGHTA; CDR2 reads FQGTGA. The CDR3 totals 15 residues. The DNA for the CDR3 is TGTGCCAGCAGCTTCGCGCACTCTGGGGCCAACGTCCTGACTTTC. Its protein product is CASSFAHSGANVLTF. Combining the CDR3 with reference TRBV7-3 and TRBJ2-6 gives the whole variable domain GAGVSQTPSNKVTEKGKYVELRCDPISGHTALYWYRQSLGQGPEFLIYFQGTGAADDSGLPNDRFFAVRPEGSVSTLKIQRTERGDSAVYLCASSFAHSGANVLTFGAGSRLTVL.

In this sample, this clonotype turned up many times. This chain uses TRBV29-1 with TRBJ2-7, with a tentative D call TRBD1 (6 bases). The CDR3 has 14 amino acids. The V gene lost 3 bases and the J gene lost 2 bases, with 14 bases spanning the gap. CDR1 SQVTM and CDR2 ANQGSEA come from the germline V gene. CDR3 sequence: CSVDSEQGTYEQYF. For the CDR3, the DNA is TGCAGCGTTGATTCGGAGCAGGGGACCTACGAGCAGTACTTC.

In this sample, this clonotype turned up many times. The V gene is TRBV2, the J gene TRBJ2-1, with D perhaps matching TRBD2 (6 bases). V was shortened by 3 bases and J by 3 bases, with 12 bases between the two germline ends. The CDR3 covers 15 residues. Germline CDR1 is SNHLY and CDR2 is FYNNEI. DNA of the CDR3: TGTGCCAGCAGTGACGAGCGGGTGGTCTACAATGAGCAGTTCTTC. This translates into CASSDERVVYNEQFF.

This clonotype was counted ten times or more. The chain combines TRBV27 with TRBJ1-1; D uncertain. CDR3 length equals 13 residues. Germline V gene lookup returns CDR1 MNHEY and CDR2 SMNVEV (reference sequence). Trimming took 3 bases from V and 6 from J, leaving 11 bases between them. The CDR3 here is CASSLYGSPEAFF. The CDR3 DNA reads TGTGCCAGCAGTTTGTACGGCAGCCCTGAAGCTTTCTTT.

This chain joins TRBV6-5 and TRBJ2-7, with a weak D call TRBD2 (6 bases). V was cut by 0 bases and J by 0 bases, with 12 bases left in between. The germline V gene has CDR1 MNHEY and CDR2 SVGAGI. The CDR3 has 16 residues. CDR3: CASSYSTAGISYEQYF. The CDR3 DNA sequence: TGTGCCAGCAGTTACTCGACGGCGGGAATCTCCTACGAGCAGTACTTC.

At least ten counts were recorded for this clonotype. The rearrangement joins TRBV12-3 or TRBV12-4 to TRBJ1-3; no clear D. V was cut by 10 bases and J by 7 bases, with 17 bases left in between. The CDR3 consists of 13 residues. CDR3 DNA sequence: TGTGCCACCCTAGGCGGTCTGGGGAACACCATATATTTT. Its translation is CATLGGLGNTIYF.

In this sample, this clonotype turned up many times. The rearrangement uses TRBV27 and TRBJ2-5; the match to TRBD1 covers 8 bases. Looked up from germline, CDR1 is MNHEY and CDR2 is SMNVEV (reference sequence). CDR3 length equals 15 residues. Unmatched junction bases numbered 6, after V lost 6 bases and J lost 0 bases. The chain's CDR3 is CASSETGDHQETQYF. DNA of the CDR3: TGTGCCAGCAGCGAGACAGGGGATCACCAAGAGACCCAGTACTTC.

This clonotype was recorded at least ten times. The chain employs TRBV28 and TRBJ2-1, with TRBD2 matching 10 bases. The CDR3 is 16 residues long. V shed 4 bases, J shed 2 bases, and the junction held 5 bases outside the gene matches. Germline V gene data show CDR1 as MDHEN and CDR2 as SYDVKM. The CDR3 loop reads CASSSGLAEPYNEQFF. The CDR3 DNA reads as TGTGCCAGCAGTTCTGGACTAGCGGAGCCCTACAATGAGCAGTTCTTC.